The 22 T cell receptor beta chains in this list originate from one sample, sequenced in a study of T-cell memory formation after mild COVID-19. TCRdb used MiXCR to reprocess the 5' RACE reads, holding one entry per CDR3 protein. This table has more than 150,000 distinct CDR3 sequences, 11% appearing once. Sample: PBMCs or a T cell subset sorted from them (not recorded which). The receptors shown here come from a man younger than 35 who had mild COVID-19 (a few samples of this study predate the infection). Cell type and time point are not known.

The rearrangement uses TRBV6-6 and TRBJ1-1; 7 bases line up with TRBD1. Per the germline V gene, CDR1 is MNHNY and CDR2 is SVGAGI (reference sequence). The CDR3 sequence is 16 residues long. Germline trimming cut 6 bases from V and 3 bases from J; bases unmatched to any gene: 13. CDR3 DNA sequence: TGTGCCAGCAGCCGTCGACAGGGAGGGAGGGACACTGAAGCTTTCTTT. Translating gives CASSRRQGGRDTEAFF.

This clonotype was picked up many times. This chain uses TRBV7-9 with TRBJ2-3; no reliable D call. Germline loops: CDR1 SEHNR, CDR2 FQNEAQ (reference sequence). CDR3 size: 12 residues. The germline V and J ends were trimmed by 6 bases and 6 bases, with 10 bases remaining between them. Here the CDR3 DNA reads TGTGCCAGCAGTCATGAGGTCGATACGCAGTATTTT. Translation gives CASSHEVDTQYF. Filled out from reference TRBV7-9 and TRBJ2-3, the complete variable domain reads DTGVSQNPRHKITKRGQNVTFRCDPISEHNRLYWYRQTLGQGPEFLTYFQNEAQLEKSRLLSDRFSAERPKGSFSTLEIQRTEQGDSAMYLCASSHEVDTQYFGPGTRLTVL.

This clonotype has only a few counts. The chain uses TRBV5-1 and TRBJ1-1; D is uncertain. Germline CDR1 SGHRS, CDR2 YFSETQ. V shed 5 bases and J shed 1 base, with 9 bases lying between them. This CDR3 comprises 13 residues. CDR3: CASRPTANTEAFF. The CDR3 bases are TGCGCCAGCAGACCTACAGCGAACACTGAAGCTTTCTTT.

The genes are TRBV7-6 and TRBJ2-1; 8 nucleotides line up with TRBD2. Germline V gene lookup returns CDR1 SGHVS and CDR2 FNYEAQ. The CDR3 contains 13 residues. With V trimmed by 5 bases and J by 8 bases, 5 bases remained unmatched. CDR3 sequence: CASSRTSTYEQFF. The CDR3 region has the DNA TGTGCCAGCAGCCGGACTAGCACCTATGAGCAGTTCTTC.

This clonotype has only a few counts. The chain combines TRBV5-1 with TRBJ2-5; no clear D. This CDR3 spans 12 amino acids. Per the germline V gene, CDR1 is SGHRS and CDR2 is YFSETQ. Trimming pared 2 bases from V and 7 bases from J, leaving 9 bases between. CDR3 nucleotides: TGCGCCAGCAGCTTCGGTCTAGGGACCCAGTACTTC. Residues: CASSFGLGTQYF. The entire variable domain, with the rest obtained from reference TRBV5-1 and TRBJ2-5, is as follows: KAGVTQTPRYLIKTRGQQVTLSCSPISGHRSVSWYQQTPGQGLQFLFEYFSETQRNKGNFPGRFSGRQFSNSRSEMNVSTLELGDSALYLCASSFGLGTQYFGPGTRLLVL.

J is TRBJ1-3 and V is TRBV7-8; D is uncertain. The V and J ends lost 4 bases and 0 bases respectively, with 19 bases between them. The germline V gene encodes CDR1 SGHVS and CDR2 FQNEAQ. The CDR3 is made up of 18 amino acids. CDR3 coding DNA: TGTGCCAGCAGCTCACAACTGGTGGGCCCCTCCTCTGGAAACACCATATATTTT. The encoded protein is CASSSQLVGPSSGNTIYF.

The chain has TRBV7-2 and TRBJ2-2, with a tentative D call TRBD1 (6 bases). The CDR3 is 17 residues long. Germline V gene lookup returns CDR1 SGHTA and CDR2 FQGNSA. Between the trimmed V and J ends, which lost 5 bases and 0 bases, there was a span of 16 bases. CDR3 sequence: CASSPEAGAANTGELFF. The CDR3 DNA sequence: TGTGCCAGCAGCCCCGAGGCAGGGGCCGCGAACACCGGGGAGCTGTTTTTT.

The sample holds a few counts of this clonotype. The CDR3 region has the DNA TGTGCCAGCAGTTCGACAGGGGGTAGTGAAAAACTGTTTTTT. Encoded protein: CASSSTGGSEKLFF. The rearrangement uses TRBV12-3 or TRBV12-4 and TRBJ1-4; 9 bases fit TRBD1. This CDR3 is 14 amino acids long. The trim removed 4 bases at V and 7 bases at J, leaving 4 bases unmatched.

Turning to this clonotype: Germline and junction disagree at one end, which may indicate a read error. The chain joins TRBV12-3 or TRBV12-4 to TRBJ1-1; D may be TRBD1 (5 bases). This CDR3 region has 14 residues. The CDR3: CASTPGLMNTEAFF. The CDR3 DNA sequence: TGTGCCAGCACGCCAGGGCTCATGAACACCGAAGCTTTCTTT.

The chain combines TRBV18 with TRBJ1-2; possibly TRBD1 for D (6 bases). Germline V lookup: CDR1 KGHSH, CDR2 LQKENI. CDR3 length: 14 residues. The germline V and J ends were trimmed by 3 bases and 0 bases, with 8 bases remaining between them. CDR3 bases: TGTGCCAGCTCACCGGACAGACCTAACTATGGCTACACCTTC. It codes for CASSPDRPNYGYTF.

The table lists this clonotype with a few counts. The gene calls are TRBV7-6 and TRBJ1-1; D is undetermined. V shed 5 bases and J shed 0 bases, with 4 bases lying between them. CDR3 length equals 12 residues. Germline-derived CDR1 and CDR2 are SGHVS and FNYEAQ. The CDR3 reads CASSKVNTEAFF. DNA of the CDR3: TGTGCCAGCAGCAAAGTGAACACTGAAGCTTTCTTT. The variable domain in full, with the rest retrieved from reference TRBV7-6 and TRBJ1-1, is GAGVSQSPRYKVTKRGQDVALRCDPISGHVSLYWYRQALGQGPEFLTYFNYEAQQDKSGLPNDRFSAERPEGSISTLTIQRTEQRDSAMYRCASSKVNTEAFFGQGTRLTVV.

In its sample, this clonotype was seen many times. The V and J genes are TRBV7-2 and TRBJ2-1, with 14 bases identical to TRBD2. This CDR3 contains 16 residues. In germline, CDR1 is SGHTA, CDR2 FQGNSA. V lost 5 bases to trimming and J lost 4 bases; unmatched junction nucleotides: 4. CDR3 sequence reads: CASSPRTSGGYNEQFF. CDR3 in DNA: TGTGCCAGCAGCCCAAGGACTAGCGGGGGGTACAATGAGCAGTTCTTC. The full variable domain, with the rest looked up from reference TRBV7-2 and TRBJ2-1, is GAGVSQSPSNKVTEKGKDVELRCDPISGHTALYWYRQSLGQGLEFLIYFQGNSAPDKSGLPSDRFSAERTGGSVSTLTIQRTQQEDSAVYLCASSPRTSGGYNEQFFGPGTRLTVL.

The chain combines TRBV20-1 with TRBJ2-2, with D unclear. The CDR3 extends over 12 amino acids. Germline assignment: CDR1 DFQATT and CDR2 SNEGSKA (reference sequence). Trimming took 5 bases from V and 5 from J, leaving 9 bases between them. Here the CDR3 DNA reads TGCAGTGCTTCAGACCAAACCGGGGAGCTGTTTTTT. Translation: CSASDQTGELFF.

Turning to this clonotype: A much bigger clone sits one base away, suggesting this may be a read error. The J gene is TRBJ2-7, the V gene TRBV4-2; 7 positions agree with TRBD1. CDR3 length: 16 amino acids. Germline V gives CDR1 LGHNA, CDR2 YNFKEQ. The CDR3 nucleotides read TGTTCCAGCAGCCAAGATGGGGCAGGGGGTTCGATCGAGCAGTACTTC. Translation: CSSSQDGAGGSIEQYF.

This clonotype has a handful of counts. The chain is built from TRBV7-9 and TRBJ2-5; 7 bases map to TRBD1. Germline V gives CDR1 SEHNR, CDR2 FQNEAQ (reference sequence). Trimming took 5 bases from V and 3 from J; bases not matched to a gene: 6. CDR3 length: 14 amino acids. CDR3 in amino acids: CASSPTDREETQYF. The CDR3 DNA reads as TGTGCCAGCAGCCCCACTGACAGGGAAGAGACCCAGTACTTC.

The CDR3 sequence is CAISESIGSYEQYF. For the CDR3, the DNA is TGTGCCATCAGTGAGTCGATAGGGTCATACGAGCAGTACTTC. The chain joins TRBV10-3 to TRBJ2-7, with no clear D. This CDR3 comprises 14 residues. Germline V lookup: CDR1 ENHRY, CDR2 SYGVKD. Trimming took off 0 bases at V and 4 bases at J, with 10 bases between the two ends.

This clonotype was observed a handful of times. The CDR3 nucleotides are TGTGCCACCAGTGATCCGCGGGGGTACGGAGATACGCAGTATTTT. Protein product: CATSDPRGYGDTQYF. The chain has TRBV24-1 and TRBJ2-3, with 7 bases identical to TRBD2. The junction had 7 bases not matched to a gene; V was cut back by 3 bases and J by 5 bases. Germline CDR1 KGHDR, CDR2 SFDVKD. The CDR3 covers 15 residues.

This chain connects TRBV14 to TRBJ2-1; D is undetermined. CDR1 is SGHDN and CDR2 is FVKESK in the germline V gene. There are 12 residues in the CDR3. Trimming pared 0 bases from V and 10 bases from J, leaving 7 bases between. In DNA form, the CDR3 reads TGTGCCAGCAGCCAAGATGCCGGGGAGCAGTTCTTC. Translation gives CASSQDAGEQFF.

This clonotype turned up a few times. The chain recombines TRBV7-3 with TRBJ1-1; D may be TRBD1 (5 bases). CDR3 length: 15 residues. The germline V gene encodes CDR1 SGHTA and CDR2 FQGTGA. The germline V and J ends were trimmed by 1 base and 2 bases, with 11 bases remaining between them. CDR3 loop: CASSLIGTANTEAFF. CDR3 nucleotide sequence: TGTGCCAGCAGCTTAATAGGGACGGCCAACACTGAAGCTTTCTTT.

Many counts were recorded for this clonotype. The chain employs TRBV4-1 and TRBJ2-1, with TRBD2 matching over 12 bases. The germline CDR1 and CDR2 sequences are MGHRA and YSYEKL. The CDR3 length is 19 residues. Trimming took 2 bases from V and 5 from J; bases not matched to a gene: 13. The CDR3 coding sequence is TGCGCCAGCAGCCAACTCCCGGCAGCTAGCGGGGGGGTGCACAATGAGCAGTTCTTC. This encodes CASSQLPAASGGVHNEQFF.

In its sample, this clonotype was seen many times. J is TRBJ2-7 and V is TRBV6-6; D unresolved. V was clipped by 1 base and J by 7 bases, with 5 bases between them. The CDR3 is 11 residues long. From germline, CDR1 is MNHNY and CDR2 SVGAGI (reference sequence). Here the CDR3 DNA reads TGTGCCAGCAGTTACTGGGATGAGCAGTACTTC. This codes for CASSYWDEQYF.

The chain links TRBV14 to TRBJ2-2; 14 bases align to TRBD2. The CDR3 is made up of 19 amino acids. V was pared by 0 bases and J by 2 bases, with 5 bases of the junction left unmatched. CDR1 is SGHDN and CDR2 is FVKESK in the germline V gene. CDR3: CASSQEPGTSGGNTGELFF. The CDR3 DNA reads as TGTGCCAGCAGCCAAGAGCCCGGGACTAGCGGGGGAAACACCGGGGAGCTGTTTTTT.